This TCR beta chain was captured by sequencing in a study of blood T cell repertoires in COVID-19 (dated by TCRdb to 2018 to 2021). Notes on the research overall: Collaborator samples came from the United States, Italy and Spain and covered acute and convalescent phases of COVID-19. The prospective study material was composed of cDNA or gDNA derived from T cells, B-cell-depleted T cells, or PBMCs. The dataset comprised deeply sampled blood TCRbeta repertoires from subjects exposed to, actively infected with, or recovered from COVID-19. The repertoires were released in a freely available public database meant as a resource for research on the immune response to SARS-CoV-2. The samples were drawn from two sources: the first 160 participants of the ongoing ImmuneRACE study, and 1,200 or so subjects contributed by 6 global collaborators. The sample metadata nearly always contained a de-identified subject ID, COVID-19 status, age in years and sex. Where HLA class I and class II types were available, the types were taken from metadata supplied by the sample provider, not from assay-based typing. Overall results and qualifications from the work: Clinical and demographic metadata were provided uncurated, with the amount varying by source and participant.

The immunoSEQ Assay, a bias-controlled multiplex PCR, was used to amplify TCRbeta CDR3 regions from genomic DNA. The published analysis was carried out like this. The number of nucleated cells in each sample was estimated by amplification of reference gene primers within the assay. Sequence reads were collapsed and filtered to measure the absolute abundance of every unique TCRbeta CDR3 rearrangement. Productive Simpson clonality was computed per sample as the square root of Simpson's diversity index over productive rearrangements. TCRdb mirrors the immuneACCESS table, restricted to in-frame sequences. Some clones are absent from its copies; in checked studies, under half trace to an unresolved V gene, and the reason for the others is unknown. That table is the source of V, J and clone size, and D and trimming were worked out from the DNA. This sample holds 450,000 or so clones; approximately 90% were observed only once. Around 1.5% of the sample goes to the ten largest clones.

To note about this clone: This clone's antigen is unknown. No base qualities exist here, and no much larger clone lies one base off it.

One collaborating source in Seattle enrolled patients while the patients were actively infected and followed the patients over time throughout the course of disease. The collaborating institutions used their own protocols to collect whole blood in K2EDTA tubes. For TCRbeta analysis, collaborator samples were shipped as frozen whole blood, as isolated PBMCs, or as DNA extracted from either sample type. Taken from cysteine to phenylalanine, the CDR3 has 15 residues. Only the CDR3 DNA stays, 45 bases, in frame from base 1. The trim is 5 bases for V and 2 bases for J, with a gap of 14 bases between the germline ends. CDR1 and CDR2, looked up from the germline V gene, are SGHTS and YDEGEE.

Sequenced: peripheral blood. The chain is assembled from TRBV5-8 and TRBJ1-5; 5 matching bases give a weak D call of TRBD1. This sequence was found in a woman aged 40-49 years with COVID-19, enrolled during active disease. The CDR3 here reads CASSWSRDRNQPQHF. The bases read TGTGCCAGCAGTTGGTCCAGGGATCGCAATCAGCCCCAGCATTTT.